One and the same sample provided the 15 T cell receptor beta chains below, sequenced in a study of T-cell memory formation after mild COVID-19. TCRdb independently ran MiXCR on the 5' RACE reads; one entry per CDR3 protein. This sample yields 130,000 to 150,000 distinct CDR3 sequences, of which 15% to 20% are seen a single time; 2% to 2.5% belongs to the top ten. Sequencing was done on a sample of PBMCs or a T cell subset sorted from them (not recorded which). These receptors were collected from an adult woman who had mild COVID-19 (a few samples of this study predate the infection). Cell type and time point are not known.

The rearrangement joins TRBV24-1 to TRBJ2-1; perhaps TRBD1 as D (6 bases). Germline loops: CDR1 KGHDR, CDR2 SFDVKD. The V and J ends lost 3 bases and 7 bases respectively, with 18 bases between them. The length of the CDR3 is 16 residues. CDR3 loop: CATSDRVGGMINEQFF. DNA for the CDR3: TGTGCCACCAGTGATCGCGTAGGGGGAATGATAAATGAGCAGTTCTTC.

This clonotype was counted between two and nine times. CDR3 residues: CASNENSFYNEQFF. The CDR3 DNA is TGTGCCAGCAACGAGAACTCGTTTTACAATGAGCAGTTCTTC. This sequence joins TRBV7-2 and TRBJ2-1, with D uncertain. Germline V gene data show CDR1 as SGHTA and CDR2 as FQGNSA. V was clipped by 7 bases and J by 4 bases, with 14 bases between them. This CDR3 spans 14 amino acids.

This clonotype has more than one count but fewer than ten. The J gene is TRBJ2-7, the V gene TRBV20-1, with 11 bases lining up with TRBD2. The CDR3 is 14 residues long. The V gene's germline CDR1 is DFQATT and CDR2 SNEGSKA (reference sequence). Unmatched junction bases numbered 6, after V lost 2 bases and J lost 6 bases. CDR3 in DNA: TGCAGTGCTAGACGGACTAGCGGGTTCTCCGAGCAGTACTTC. Encoded protein: CSARRTSGFSEQYF.

This rearrangement joins TRBV25-1 to TRBJ1-1; D perhaps matches TRBD1 (6 bases). Trimming left V 2 bases short and J 1 base short, with 14 bases between. Germline CDR1 MGHDK, CDR2 SYGVNS. CDR3 length: 16 residues. CDR3 sequence: CASSELRGGGNTEAFF. Here the CDR3 DNA reads TGTGCCAGCAGTGAACTAAGGGGAGGGGGGAACACTGAAGCTTTCTTT.

There are a few counts of this clonotype. The V and J genes are TRBV20-1 and TRBJ2-1; D is possibly TRBD2 (5 bases). The V gene's germline CDR1 is DFQATT and CDR2 SNEGSKA (reference sequence). The CDR3 sequence is 11 residues long. The V gene lost 1 base and the J gene lost 10 bases, with 8 bases spanning the gap. CDR3 nucleotides: TGCAGTGCTAGAGCAGGACTCGAGCAGTTCTTC. This translates into CSARAGLEQFF.

This clonotype turned up a few times. V usage is TRBV11-2 and J usage is TRBJ2-1; TRBD1 or TRBD2 may be the D gene (5 bases each). The CDR3 contains 13 residues. V was trimmed by 5 bases and J by 8 bases, leaving 13 bases between them. The germline gives CDR1 SGHAT, CDR2 FQNNGV. CDR3 nucleotide sequence: TGTGCCAGCAGCGGGGGAATAGACTATGAGCAGTTCTTC. Encoded protein: CASSGGIDYEQFF.

The chain employs TRBV12-5 and TRBJ2-5, with 15 positions matching TRBD2. The CDR3 runs to 14 residues. Per the germline V gene, CDR1 is LGHNT and CDR2 is FRNRAP. After removal of 1 base from V and 13 bases from J, the junction contained 4 bases not matched to a gene. The CDR3 is CASGLGTSGRATYF. DNA for the CDR3: TGTGCTAGTGGTTTGGGGACTAGCGGGAGGGCTACGTACTTC.

This clonotype was seen more than once but under ten times. This chain links TRBV6-2 or TRBV6-3 with TRBJ2-1; D may be TRBD2 (5 bases). The V and J ends lost 6 bases and 6 bases respectively, with 24 bases between them. The germline V gene encodes CDR1 MNHEY and CDR2 SVGEGT. This CDR3 contains 17 residues. The CDR3 sequence: CASSLILRTQLSNEQFF. In nucleotides, the CDR3 is TGTGCCAGCAGCCTTATTCTTCGGACTCAACTTTCCAATGAGCAGTTCTTC.

V gene TRBV7-3 combines with J gene TRBJ2-3, with D unclear. Germline V gene data show CDR1 as SGHTA and CDR2 as FQGTGA. This CDR3 has 13 amino acids. The V gene lost 5 bases and the J gene lost 3 bases, with 9 bases spanning the gap. CDR3 in amino acids: CASSAPGTDTQYF. CDR3 bases: TGTGCCAGCAGCGCCCCTGGGACAGATACGCAGTATTTT. Full variable domain (missing parts from reference TRBV7-3 and TRBJ2-3): GAGVSQTPSNKVTEKGKYVELRCDPISGHTALYWYRQSLGQGPEFLIYFQGTGAADDSGLPNDRFFAVRPEGSVSTLKIQRTERGDSAVYLCASSAPGTDTQYFGPGTRLTVL.

The chain uses TRBV25-1 and TRBJ1-2; D gene uncertain. CDR3 length equals 15 residues. Germline V gene sequence: CDR1 MGHDK, CDR2 SYGVNS. The V end lost 3 bases, the J end lost 2 bases, and 13 bases lay between the germline ends. This CDR3 is CASSDLSKSNYGYTF. The CDR3, as DNA: TGTGCCAGCAGTGACCTGTCGAAGTCGAACTATGGCTACACCTTC.

There are a few counts of this clonotype. The chain recombines TRBV10-3 with TRBJ2-3; 8 bases fit TRBD1. The CDR3 is 17 residues long. V gave up 3 bases and J gave up 4 bases; unmatched junction bases: 12. The germline gives CDR1 ENHRY, CDR2 SYGVKD. The CDR3 nucleotides are TGTGCCATCAGTGAATCGACAGGGGCCCTACGAGCAGATACGCAGTATTTT. Translating it yields CAISESTGALRADTQYF.

There are many counts of this clonotype. The chain couples TRBV18 to TRBJ2-1; 9 bases line up with TRBD2. Trimming took 4 bases from V and 10 from J; bases not matched to a gene: 5. The CDR3 is 13 amino acids. Germline V gene data show CDR1 as KGHSH and CDR2 as LQKENI. CDR3 amino acids: CASSRNSGGEQFF. The CDR3 bases are TGTGCCAGCTCACGGAACAGCGGGGGGGAGCAGTTCTTC. Using reference TRBV18 and TRBJ2-1 for the parts outside the CDR3, the full variable domain is NAGVMQNPRHLVRRRGQEARLRCSPMKGHSHVYWYRQLPEEGLKFMVYLQKENIIDESGMPKERFSAEFPKEGPSILRIQQVVRGDSAAYFCASSRNSGGEQFFGPGTRLTVL.

This chain uses TRBV7-9 with TRBJ1-1; D perhaps matches TRBD1 (5 bases). The CDR3 totals 13 residues. The V end was cut by 1 base, the J end by 6 bases, with 9 bases between. CDR1 SEHNR and CDR2 FQNEAQ come from the germline V gene (reference sequence). This CDR3 is CASSLGRGAEAFF. The DNA of the CDR3 is TGTGCCAGCAGCTTAGGGAGAGGGGCTGAAGCTTTCTTT.

The V gene is TRBV7-3, the J gene TRBJ2-7; 8 bases are a match to TRBD1. The trim removed 3 bases at V and 3 bases at J, leaving 4 bases unmatched. Germline V gene sequence: CDR1 SGHTA, CDR2 FQGTGA. This CDR3 has 14 residues. The CDR3 DNA reads TGTGCCAGCAGCTTCGGACAGGGCCACTACGAGCAGTACTTC. Its protein is CASSFGQGHYEQYF.

The chain is built from TRBV7-2 and TRBJ1-4; 7 bases map to TRBD1. CDR1 SGHTA and CDR2 FQGNSA come from the germline V gene. The CDR3 is 16 amino acids. The V segment lost 2 bases and the J segment 5 bases; nucleotides outside the gene matches: 8. The CDR3 region has the DNA TGTGCCAGCAGCTTATATTTGGTAGGGGGCAATGAAAAACTGTTTTTT. Its protein is CASSLYLVGGNEKLFF.